This T cell receptor (beta chain) was sequenced in a study of blood T cell repertoires in COVID-19. Across the study: The cDNA or gDNA used as material had been derived from T cells, B-cell-depleted T cells, or PBMCs.

CDR3 length: 14 residues. V dropped 0 bases and J dropped 4 bases, with 9 bases sitting between them. The V gene's germline CDR1 is MGHRA and CDR2 YSYEKL. TCRdb's copy holds only in-frame clones and misses some; the assay was immunoSEQ multiplex PCR. The top ten hold about 9.1% of the sample, which has hundreds of thousands of clones, 70% to 90% seen once. Clinical history as reported by participants underpinned cohort assignment. Sequencing was done on a sample of PBMCs or T cells enriched from blood (not recorded which). The chain is built from TRBV4-1 and TRBJ1-2; tentative D call: TRBD1 (6 bases). The clonotype comes from a woman aged 45-65 years with acute COVID-19. The CDR3 here is CASSQDPGAYGYTF. CDR3 bases: TGCGCCAGCAGCCAAGATCCAGGGGCCTATGGCTACACCTTC.